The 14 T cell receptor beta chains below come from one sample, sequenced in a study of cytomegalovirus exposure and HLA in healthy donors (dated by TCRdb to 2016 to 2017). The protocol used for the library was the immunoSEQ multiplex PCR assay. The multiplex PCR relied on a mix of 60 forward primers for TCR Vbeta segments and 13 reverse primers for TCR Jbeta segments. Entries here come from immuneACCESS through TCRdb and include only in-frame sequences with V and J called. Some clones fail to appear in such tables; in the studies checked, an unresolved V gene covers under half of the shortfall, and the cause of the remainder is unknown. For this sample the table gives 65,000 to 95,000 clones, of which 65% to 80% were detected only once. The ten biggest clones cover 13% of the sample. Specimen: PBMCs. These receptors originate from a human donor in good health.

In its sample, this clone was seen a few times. CDR3 amino acids: CASSSLDRLYGNTIYF. The CDR3 region has the DNA TGTGCCAGCAGCTCCCTGGACAGGCTCTATGGAAACACCATATATTTT. J is TRBJ1-3 and V is TRBV5-6, with 7 bases aligning to TRBD1. With 3 bases clipped from V and 3 bases from J, the junction kept 9 bases outside the gene matches. Germline lookup yields CDR1 SGHDT and CDR2 YYEEEE. The CDR3 runs to 16 residues.

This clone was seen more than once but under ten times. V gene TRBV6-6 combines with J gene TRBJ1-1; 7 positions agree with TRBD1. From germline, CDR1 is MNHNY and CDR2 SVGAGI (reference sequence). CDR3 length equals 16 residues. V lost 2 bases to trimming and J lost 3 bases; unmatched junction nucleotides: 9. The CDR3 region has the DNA TGTGCCAGCAGTTACCCCCGACAGGGCCGGGACACTGAAGCTTTCTTT. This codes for CASSYPRQGRDTEAFF.

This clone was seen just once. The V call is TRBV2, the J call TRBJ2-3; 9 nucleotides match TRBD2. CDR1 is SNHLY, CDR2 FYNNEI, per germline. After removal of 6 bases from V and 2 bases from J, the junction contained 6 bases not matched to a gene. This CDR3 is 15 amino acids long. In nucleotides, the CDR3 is TGTGCCAGCAGCGCCAGCGGGGGGCCCACAGATACGCAGTATTTT. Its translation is CASSASGGPTDTQYF.

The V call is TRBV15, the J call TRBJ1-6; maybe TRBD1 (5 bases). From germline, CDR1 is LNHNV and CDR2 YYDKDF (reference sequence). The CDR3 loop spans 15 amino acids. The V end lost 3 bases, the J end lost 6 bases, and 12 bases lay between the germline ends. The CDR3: CATSSGGRSNSPLHF. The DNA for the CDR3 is TGTGCCACCAGCAGCGGGGGACGGAGTAATTCACCCCTCCACTTT.

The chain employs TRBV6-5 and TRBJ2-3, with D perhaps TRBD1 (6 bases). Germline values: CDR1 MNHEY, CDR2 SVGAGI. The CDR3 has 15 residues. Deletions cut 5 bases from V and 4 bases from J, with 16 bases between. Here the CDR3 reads CASSQQNRDPDTQYF. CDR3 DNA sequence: TGTGCCAGCAGTCAACAAAACAGGGATCCAGATACGCAGTATTTT.

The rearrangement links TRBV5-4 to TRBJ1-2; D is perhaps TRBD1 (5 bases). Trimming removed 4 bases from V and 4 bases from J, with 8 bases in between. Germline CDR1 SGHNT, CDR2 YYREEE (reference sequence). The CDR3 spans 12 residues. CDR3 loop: CASSEDSYGYTF. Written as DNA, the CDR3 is TGTGCCAGCAGCGAAGACAGCTATGGCTACACCTTC.

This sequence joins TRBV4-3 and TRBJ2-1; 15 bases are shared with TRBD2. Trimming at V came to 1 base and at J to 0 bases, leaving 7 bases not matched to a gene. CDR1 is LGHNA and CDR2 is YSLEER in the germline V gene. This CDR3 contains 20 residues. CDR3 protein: CASSQATGTSGGSSYNEQFF. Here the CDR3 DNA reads TGCGCCAGCAGCCAAGCGACCGGGACTAGCGGGGGGAGCTCCTACAATGAGCAGTTCTTC.

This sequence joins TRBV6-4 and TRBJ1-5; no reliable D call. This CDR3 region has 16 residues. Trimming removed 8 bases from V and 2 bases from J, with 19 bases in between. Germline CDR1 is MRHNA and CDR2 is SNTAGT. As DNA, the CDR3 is TGTGCCAGCGGGCTGGGGAGGACCCATGGCAATCAGCCCCAGCATTTT. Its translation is CASGLGRTHGNQPQHF.

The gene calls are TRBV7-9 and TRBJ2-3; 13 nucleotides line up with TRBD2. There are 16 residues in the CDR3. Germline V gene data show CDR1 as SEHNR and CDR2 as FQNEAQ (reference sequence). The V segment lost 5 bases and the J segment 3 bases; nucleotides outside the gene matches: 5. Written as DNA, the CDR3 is TGTGCCAGCAGCCCGACGGGACTAGCGGGGACAGATACGCAGTATTTT. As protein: CASSPTGLAGTDTQYF.

The CDR3: CASMTGNYEQYF. The CDR3 coding sequence is TGTGCCAGCATGACAGGGAACTACGAGCAGTACTTC. This rearrangement joins TRBV6-5 to TRBJ2-7, with 7 bases lining up with TRBD1. V lost 7 bases and J lost 3; bases outside the gene matches: 3. The CDR3 loop spans 12 amino acids. CDR1 is MNHEY, CDR2 SVGAGI, per germline.

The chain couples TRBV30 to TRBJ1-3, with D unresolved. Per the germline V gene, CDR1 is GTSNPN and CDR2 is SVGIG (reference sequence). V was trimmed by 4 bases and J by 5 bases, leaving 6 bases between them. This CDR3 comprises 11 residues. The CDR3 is CAWMARNTIYF. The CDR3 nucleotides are TGTGCCTGGATGGCCAGAAACACCATATATTTT.

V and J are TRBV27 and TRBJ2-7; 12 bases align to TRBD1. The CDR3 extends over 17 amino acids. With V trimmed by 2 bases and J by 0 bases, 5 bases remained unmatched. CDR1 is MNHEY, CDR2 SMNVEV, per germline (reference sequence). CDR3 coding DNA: TGTGCCAGCAGTTTAAGACCGGGACAGGGGGCCTCCTACGAGCAGTACTTC. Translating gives CASSLRPGQGASYEQYF.

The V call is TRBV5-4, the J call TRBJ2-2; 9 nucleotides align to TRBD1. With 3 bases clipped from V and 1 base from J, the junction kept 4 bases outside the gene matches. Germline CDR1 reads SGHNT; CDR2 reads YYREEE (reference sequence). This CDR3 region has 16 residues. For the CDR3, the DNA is TGTGCCAGCAGCTCCAAGGACAGGGGGAACACCGGGGAGCTGTTTTTT. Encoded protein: CASSSKDRGNTGELFF.

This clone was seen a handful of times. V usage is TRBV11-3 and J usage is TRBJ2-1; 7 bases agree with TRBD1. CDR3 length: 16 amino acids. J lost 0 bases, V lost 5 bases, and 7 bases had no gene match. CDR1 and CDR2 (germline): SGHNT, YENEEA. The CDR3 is CASSLGDRRSYNEQFF. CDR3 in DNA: TGTGCCAGCAGCCTCGGGGACAGACGCTCCTACAATGAGCAGTTCTTC.